The next 20 T cell receptor beta chains were all read from a single sample in a study of T-cell memory formation after mild COVID-19. TCRdb re-called the 5' RACE reads through MiXCR, storing one row per CDR3 protein. In the table there are about 270,000 distinct CDR3 sequences, 15% to 20% of which are singletons. Material: PBMCs or a T cell subset sorted from them (not recorded which). All receptors come from a man aged 18 to 30 who had mild COVID-19 (a few samples of this study predate the infection). Cell type and time point are not known.

This clonotype occurred a few times. The chain couples TRBV29-1 to TRBJ2-1; 10 bases match TRBD2. There are 14 residues in the CDR3. CDR1 is SQVTM, CDR2 ANQGSEA, per germline. V trimming: 8 bases; J trimming: 7 bases; junction bases outside the gene matches: 11. The CDR3 here is CSIRGLAGANEQFF. The CDR3 coding sequence is TGCAGCATCAGGGGTCTAGCGGGGGCTAATGAGCAGTTCTTC.

This clonotype was observed a handful of times. The chain has TRBV4-3 and TRBJ1-1; TRBD1 aligns across 9 bases. The CDR3 has 15 residues. Trimming took 3 bases from V and 6 from J; bases not matched to a gene: 8. In germline, CDR1 is LGHNA, CDR2 YSLEER. CDR3 sequence (DNA): TGCGCCAGCAGCCAGCGGGACAGGGAGGGAGCTGAAGCTTTCTTT. Protein: CASSQRDREGAEAFF.

This clonotype has a handful of counts. The V gene is TRBV12-3 or TRBV12-4, the J gene TRBJ2-7; 7 nucleotides match TRBD2. J was trimmed by 2 bases and V by 6 bases; bases with no gene match: 7. The CDR3 spans 14 residues. CDR3 bases: TGTGCCAGCAGACCGACTAGCATCGCCTACGAGCAGTACTTC. This translates into CASRPTSIAYEQYF.

Only a few counts were recorded for this clonotype. The chain recombines TRBV6-5 with TRBJ2-1; 12 nucleotides agree with TRBD2. CDR1 and CDR2 (germline): MNHEY, SVGAGI. This CDR3 is built from 15 residues. The V and J ends lost 6 bases and 7 bases, in that order; junction bases with no gene match: 7. The CDR3 reads CASRPGLAGSNEQFF. The CDR3 bases are TGTGCCAGCAGACCGGGACTAGCGGGCAGTAATGAGCAGTTCTTC.

V and J are TRBV10-3 and TRBJ1-5; D perhaps matches TRBD1 (5 bases). Trimming shortened V by 10 bases and J by 3 bases, and 16 bases separated the two germline ends. The CDR3 spans 14 residues. Germline CDR1 is ENHRY and CDR2 is SYGVKD. The CDR3 bases are TGTGCCACAGAGCACGGGACCAACAATCAGCCCCAGCATTTT. It translates to CATEHGTNNQPQHF.

This clonotype has more than one count but fewer than ten. The rearrangement links TRBV6-2 or TRBV6-3 to TRBJ2-7, with TRBD1 identical over 8 bases. Trimming cost V 7 bases and J 7 bases; bases outside gene matches: 15. In germline, CDR1 is MNHEY, CDR2 SVGEGT. The CDR3 loop spans 15 amino acids. Here the CDR3 reads CASTLGGQGSEEQYF. CDR3 bases: TGTGCCAGCACCCTCGGTGGACAGGGCTCGGAGGAGCAGTACTTC.

The V gene is TRBV7-8, the J gene TRBJ2-7; TRBD1 agrees at 10 bases. With V trimmed by 5 bases and J by 5 bases, 9 bases remained unmatched. Germline lookup yields CDR1 SGHVS and CDR2 FQNEAQ. The CDR3 sequence is 15 residues long. CDR3 sequence reads: CASSPRTGGKDEQYV. The CDR3 nucleotides read TGTGCCAGCAGCCCGAGGACAGGGGGAAAGGACGAGCAGTACGTC.

This clonotype has a handful of counts. The chain combines TRBV5-1 with TRBJ2-5; no reliable D call. Trimming removed 2 bases from V and 5 bases from J, with 16 bases in between. In germline, CDR1 is SGHRS, CDR2 YFSETQ. The CDR3 contains 15 residues. CDR3 nucleotide sequence: TGCGCCAGCAGCTTTCGAGGCCCCTCGCGGGAGACCCAGTACTTC. This translates into CASSFRGPSRETQYF. Supplemented by reference TRBV5-1 and TRBJ2-5, the full variable domain reads KAGVTQTPRYLIKTRGQQVTLSCSPISGHRSVSWYQQTPGQGLQFLFEYFSETQRNKGNFPGRFSGRQFSNSRSEMNVSTLELGDSALYLCASSFRGPSRETQYFGPGTRLLVL.

This clonotype was seen repeatedly, ten times or more. The rearrangement joins TRBV7-9 to TRBJ2-5; no clear D gene. From germline, CDR1 is SEHNR and CDR2 FQNEAQ (reference sequence). V lost 2 bases to trimming and J lost 0 bases, with 1 base between them. The CDR3 extends over 12 amino acids. DNA for the CDR3: TGTGCCAGCAGCTTACACCAAGAGACCCAGTACTTC. Residues: CASSLHQETQYF.

This clonotype was observed at least ten times. The V gene is TRBV4-1, the J gene TRBJ2-1; 7 positions agree with TRBD1. The germline CDR1 and CDR2 sequences are MGHRA and YSYEKL. The J segment lost 6 bases and the V segment lost 2 bases, leaving 13 bases of the junction unmatched. The CDR3 spans 17 residues. CDR3 residues: CASSQTRNRGEGNEQFF. The CDR3 DNA is TGCGCCAGCAGCCAAACGCGAAACAGGGGTGAGGGCAATGAGCAGTTCTTC.

This clonotype has only a few counts. V usage is TRBV29-1 and J usage is TRBJ1-5, with 8 bases aligning to TRBD1. This CDR3 contains 14 residues. Germline V gene data show CDR1 as SQVTM and CDR2 as ANQGSEA. V was pared by 2 bases and J by 7 bases, with 7 bases of the junction left unmatched. The CDR3 DNA reads TGCAGCGTTGAAACCCAGGGGGCTGGGCAGCCCCAGCATTTT. Protein: CSVETQGAGQPQHF. Combining the CDR3 with reference TRBV29-1 and TRBJ1-5 gives the whole variable domain SAVISQKPSRDICQRGTSLTIQCQVDSQVTMMFWYRQQPGQSLTLIATANQGSEATYESGFVIDKFPISRPNLTFSTLTVSNMSPEDSSIYLCSVETQGAGQPQHFGDGTRLSIL.

This clonotype has at least ten counts. This chain joins TRBV11-2 and TRBJ1-5, with D perhaps TRBD1 (5 bases). V dropped 3 bases and J dropped 2 bases, with 14 bases sitting between them. CDR1 and CDR2 from the germline V gene are SGHAT and FQNNGV. The CDR3 is 16 amino acids. Here the CDR3 reads CASSFCGGMGNQPQHF. Written as DNA, the CDR3 is TGTGCCAGCAGCTTCTGTGGGGGGATGGGCAATCAGCCCCAGCATTTT.

This clonotype was seen a handful of times. The chain uses TRBV20-1 and TRBJ2-3; TRBD2 matches 7 bases. This CDR3 comprises 13 residues. V lost 3 bases to trimming and J lost 6 bases; unmatched junction nucleotides: 6. Germline V gene sequence: CDR1 DFQATT, CDR2 SNEGSKA (reference sequence). CDR3 residues: CSARTSTMDTQYF. The CDR3 bases are TGCAGTGCTAGGACTAGCACCATGGATACGCAGTATTTT.

The V gene is TRBV18, the J gene TRBJ1-1; tentative D call: TRBD1 (5 bases). The V and J ends lost 2 bases and 0 bases respectively, with 13 bases between them. The CDR3 sequence is 16 residues long. Germline V gene data show CDR1 as KGHSH and CDR2 as LQKENI. The CDR3 loop is CASSPWGSSMNTEAFF. CDR3 sequence (DNA): TGTGCCAGCTCACCATGGGGCAGCTCTATGAACACTGAAGCTTTCTTT.

This clonotype was seen a few times. CDR3 loop: CASSYFQRGEQFF. CDR3 DNA sequence: TGTGCCAGCAGTTACTTTCAGCGGGGTGAGCAGTTCTTC. The chain uses TRBV6-5 and TRBJ2-1; 7 bases line up with TRBD2. CDR1 and CDR2 (germline): MNHEY, SVGAGI. The trim removed 1 base at V and 9 bases at J, leaving 3 bases unmatched. This CDR3 is built from 13 residues.

There are a few counts of this clonotype. V is TRBV28 and J is TRBJ1-2; D gene unclear. V dropped 3 bases and J dropped 3 bases, with 11 bases sitting between them. CDR3 size: 14 residues. CDR1 is MDHEN and CDR2 is SYDVKM in the germline V gene. CDR3 bases: TGTGCCAGCAGTTTCTTTACGGACCACTATGGCTACACCTTC. Amino acid sequence: CASSFFTDHYGYTF.

The V gene is TRBV6-2 or TRBV6-3, the J gene TRBJ1-2, with 7 bases fitting TRBD1. Per germline, CDR1 MNHEY and CDR2 SVGEGT. The J segment lost 6 bases and the V segment lost 0 bases, leaving 7 bases of the junction unmatched. The CDR3 is made up of 15 amino acids. The CDR3 loop reads CASSYSERGPNGYTF. CDR3 sequence (DNA): TGTGCCAGCAGTTACTCCGAAAGGGGGCCAAATGGCTACACCTTC.

The rearrangement joins TRBV28 to TRBJ2-5, with 7 nucleotides matching TRBD1. Trimming took 1 base from V and 1 from J; bases not matched to a gene: 12. Germline CDR1 is MDHEN and CDR2 is SYDVKM. The CDR3 is 18 residues long. This chain's CDR3 is CASSLFRGIGVRQETQYF. The CDR3 DNA follows: TGTGCCAGCAGTTTATTCAGGGGGATAGGGGTACGCCAAGAGACCCAGTACTTC.

This clonotype was seen repeatedly, ten times or more. The V and J genes are TRBV4-3 and TRBJ1-6; 9 bases align to TRBD1. Trimming removed 5 bases from V and 9 bases from J; junction bases left unmatched: 11. The CDR3 totals 16 residues. CDR1 is LGHNA and CDR2 is YSLEER in the germline V gene. The DNA for the CDR3 is TGCGCCAGCAGCTCAGCATTCCCGGGACAGGGTTCACCCCTCCACTTT. Amino acids: CASSSAFPGQGSPLHF.

The sample holds a few counts of this clonotype. The CDR3 nucleotides are TGTGCCAGCAGTTTCCGACGGAGTAATCAGCCCCAGCATTTT. Amino acid sequence: CASSFRRSNQPQHF. The V call is TRBV12-3 or TRBV12-4, the J call TRBJ1-5; D not resolved. Trimming shortened V by 3 bases and J by 4 bases, and 10 bases separated the two germline ends. The CDR3 totals 14 residues.